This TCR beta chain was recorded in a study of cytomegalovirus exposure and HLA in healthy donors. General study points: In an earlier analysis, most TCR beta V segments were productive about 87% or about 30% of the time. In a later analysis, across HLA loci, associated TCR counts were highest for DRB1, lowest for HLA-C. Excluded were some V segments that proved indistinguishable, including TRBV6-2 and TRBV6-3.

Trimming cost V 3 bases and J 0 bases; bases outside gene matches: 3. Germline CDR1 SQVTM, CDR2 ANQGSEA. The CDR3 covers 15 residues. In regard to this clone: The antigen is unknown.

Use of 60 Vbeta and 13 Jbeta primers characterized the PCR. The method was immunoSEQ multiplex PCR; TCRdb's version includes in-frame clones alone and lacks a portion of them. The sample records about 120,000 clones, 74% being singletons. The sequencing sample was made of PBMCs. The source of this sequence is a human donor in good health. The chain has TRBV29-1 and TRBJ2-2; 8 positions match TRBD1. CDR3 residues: CSVEDRVANTGELFF. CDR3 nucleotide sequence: TGCAGCGTTGAGGACAGGGTGGCGAACACCGGGGAGCTGTTTTTT.